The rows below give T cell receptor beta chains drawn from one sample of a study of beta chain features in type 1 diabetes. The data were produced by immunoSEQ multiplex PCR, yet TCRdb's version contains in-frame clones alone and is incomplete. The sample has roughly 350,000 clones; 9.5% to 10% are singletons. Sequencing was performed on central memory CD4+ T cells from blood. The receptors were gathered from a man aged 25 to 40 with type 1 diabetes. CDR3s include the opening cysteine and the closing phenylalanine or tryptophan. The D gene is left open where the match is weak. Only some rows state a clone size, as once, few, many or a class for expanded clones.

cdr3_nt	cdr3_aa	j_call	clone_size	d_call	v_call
TGTGCCAGCAGCGGCAGGGCTGGCTACACCTTC	CASSGRAGYTF	TRBJ1-2	many	NA	TRBV9
TGTGCCAGCAGCCATGACACTTACAATCAGCCCCAGCATTTT	CASSHDTYNQPQHF	TRBJ1-5	many	NA	TRBV7-9
TGCAGCTGGACTAGCGTTTACGAGCAGTACTTC	CSWTSVYEQYF	TRBJ2-7	few	TRBD2	TRBV20-1
TGTGCCACCAGCCTGCCGGCCTTCCACCCCTACGAGCAGTACTTC	CATSLPAFHPYEQYF	TRBJ2-7	once	NA	TRBV15
TGTGCCAGCTCACTCTCGGGAGGCTCTGGGGCCAACGTCCTGACTTTC	CASSLSGGSGANVLTF	TRBJ2-6	NA	TRBD2	TRBV18
TGTGCCAGCAGCTCCGGTCCCCGGGACGGGGGTGAAAAACTGTTTTTT	CASSSGPRDGGEKLFF	TRBJ1-4	few	NA	TRBV7-2
TGCGCCAGCAGCATAACAGGAGACTCTGGAAACACCATATATTTT	CASSITGDSGNTIYF	TRBJ1-3	few	NA	TRBV5-1
TGTGCCATCAGATCCCCGACTATGAGTAGCGAGCAGTACTTC	CAIRSPTMSSEQYF	TRBJ2-7	NA	NA	TRBV10-3
TGTGCCAGCAGCCAGAAGTGGGGGAGTCCGCAGTATTTT	CASSQKWGSPQYF	TRBJ2-3	few	NA	TRBV14
TGTGCCTGGAGTGTATCGAGGGCCCGACCGTACTTC	CAWSVSRARPYF	TRBJ2-7	few	NA	TRBV30
TGTGCCAGCAGCTCGGGGGGGCGTGAAAAACTGTTTTTT	CASSSGGREKLFF	TRBJ1-4	many	NA	TRBV13
TGTGCCAGCAGCTTGGGGGGAATTCGAGAGACCCAGTACTTC	CASSLGGIRETQYF	TRBJ2-5	NA	NA	TRBV11-2
TGTGCCATCAGTGAAGGAGGGGGCCGTGAGACCCAGTACTTC	CAISEGGGRETQYF	TRBJ2-5	NA	NA	TRBV10-3
TGTGCCAGCAGCCAAGACCTCTCTAGCGGGAGGAGGGATGAGCAGTTCTTC	CASSQDLSSGRRDEQFF	TRBJ2-1	NA	TRBD2	TRBV4-2
TGTGCCAGTAGTAACAGGGGCATCAACACCGGGGAGCTGTTTTTT	CASSNRGINTGELFF	TRBJ2-2	many	TRBD1	TRBV19
TGTGCCAGTCCAGGGAAAAACAATGAGCAGTTCTTC	CASPGKNNEQFF	TRBJ2-1	few	NA	TRBV28
TGTGCCAGCAGCGTAGAGGAGGGTAACTATGGCTACACCTTC	CASSVEEGNYGYTF	TRBJ1-2	few	NA	TRBV9
TGTGCCAGCAGTTCTACAGGGGGGGCTAACTATGGCTACACCTTC	CASSSTGGANYGYTF	TRBJ1-2	few	TRBD1	TRBV28
TGTGCCAGCAGCTTACCCCCGAGCCAGTACTTC	CASSLPPSQYF	TRBJ2-5	few	NA	TRBV7-2
TGTGCCACCAGCATAGGAGGATTCTCCTACGAGCAGTACTTC	CATSIGGFSYEQYF	TRBJ2-7	few	NA	TRBV15
TGTGCCAGCTCACAAGGGACAGGGTTTGAACAGCCCCAGCATTTT	CASSQGTGFEQPQHF	TRBJ1-5	NA	TRBD1	TRBV18
TGTGCCAGCCGGTTAGGACAGGGGGTAGGCTACGAGCAGTACTTC	CASRLGQGVGYEQYF	TRBJ2-7	NA	TRBD1	TRBV6-5
TGTGCCAGCAGCCCGCGGGGTTTGAATCAGCCCCAGCATTTT	CASSPRGLNQPQHF	TRBJ1-5	NA	NA	TRBV6-1
TGTGCCAGCAGTTTAAAGGGATACGGCTATGGCTACACCTTC	CASSLKGYGYGYTF	TRBJ1-2	NA	NA	TRBV27
TGTGCCAGCAGTGAAGGCAACTCCTACGAGCAGTACTTC	CASSEGNSYEQYF	TRBJ2-7	NA	NA	TRBV25-1
TGTACCATCAGTGCCCGGACAGAGTTAGAGCAGTACTTC	CTISARTELEQYF	TRBJ2-7	NA	NA	TRBV10-3
TGTGCCAGCAGGCGTTACAGGGAGGCCTACGAGCAGTACTTC	CASRRYREAYEQYF	TRBJ2-7	few	NA	TRBV7-2
TGTGCCAGCAGCTCCTCCTTGGCGGTCCTCCGCACAGATACGCAGTATTTT	CASSSSLAVLRTDTQYF	TRBJ2-3	NA	NA	TRBV7-2
TGTGCCAGCAGCTTAGTTTCTGTGTATGAGCAGTTCTTC	CASSLVSVYEQFF	TRBJ2-1	few	NA	TRBV11-1
TGTGCCAGCAGCCCGTTGTGGGGACTAGCGGGGGGGAATACGCAGTATTTT	CASSPLWGLAGGNTQYF	TRBJ2-3	NA	TRBD2	TRBV11-2
TGCAGCTCGGGAGGGGGGAGTGGCACCGGGGAGCTGTTTTTT	CSSGGGSGTGELFF	TRBJ2-2	NA	TRBD2	TRBV29-1
TGTGCCAGCAGTGAAGCGCAGGCTGAAGCTTTCTTT	CASSEAQAEAFF	TRBJ1-1	few	NA	TRBV2
TGTGCCAGCAGCACCCAAAGTAGCTACTCTGGAAACACCATATATTTT	CASSTQSSYSGNTIYF	TRBJ1-3	many	NA	TRBV7-9
TGTGCCAGCAGCTTAATGGGGGGACCTCAAGAGACCCAGTACTTC	CASSLMGGPQETQYF	TRBJ2-5	NA	NA	TRBV7-3
TGCGCCAGCAGCGAGACAGGGGATAGCAATCAGCCCCAGCATTTT	CASSETGDSNQPQHF	TRBJ1-5	NA	TRBD1	TRBV5-1
TGTGCCAGCGCTCCGGGACTAGCGGGGATCTCCTACGAGCAGTACTTC	CASAPGLAGISYEQYF	TRBJ2-7	NA	TRBD2	TRBV4-2
TGTGCCAGTAGTATAGGCGGGGGTTCGTACGAGCAGTACTTC	CASSIGGGSYEQYF	TRBJ2-7	NA	TRBD2	TRBV19
TGTGCCACCCAAGGATCAGAAATACTTAGCTCTGGGGCCAACGTCCTGACTTTC	CATQGSEILSSGANVLTF	TRBJ2-6	NA	NA	TRBV10-3
TGTGCCAGCAGCATGGGTGAGGGTTCGCAGCATTTT	CASSMGEGSQHF	TRBJ1-5	NA	NA	TRBV2
TGTGCCAGCAGTTCTCGGAGTTTTGCAGATACGCAGTATTTT	CASSSRSFADTQYF	TRBJ2-3	NA	NA	TRBV27
TGTGCCAGCAGGGAGTCCGGGCCCTCCTACGAGCAGTACTTC	CASRESGPSYEQYF	TRBJ2-7	few	NA	TRBV2
TGTGCCAGCAGCCTTAGCCCAGATACGCAGTATTTT	CASSLSPDTQYF	TRBJ2-3	few	NA	TRBV11-2
TGCAGTGCTCCGGACTTGCCAAAAGCTTTCTTT	CSAPDLPKAFF	TRBJ1-1	NA	NA	TRBV20-1